This passage covers 19 T cell receptor beta chains from one sample sequenced in a study of T cell responses to AZD1222 COVID-19 vaccine. The method was immunoSEQ multiplex PCR; TCRdb's version includes in-frame clones alone and lacks a portion of them. The sample yields 90,000 to 110,000 clones, over 80% seen once. This specimen consisted of peripheral blood, obtained on day 0 of AZD1222 vaccination. The origin of the receptors is an adult in good health.

This clone appeared a few times. The chain links TRBV14 to TRBJ1-4, with D possibly matching TRBD1 (5 bases). With 0 bases removed from V and 8 bases from J, the gap between germline ends came to 19 bases. This CDR3 is 17 amino acids long. From germline, CDR1 is SGHDN and CDR2 FVKESK. As DNA, the CDR3 is TGTGCCAGCAGCCAAGAAAATCCGGGGCTATGGGGCGAAAAACTGTTTTTT. Protein product: CASSQENPGLWGEKLFF.

This chain uses TRBV10-1 with TRBJ2-1; TRBD1 matches at 12 bases. This CDR3 is built from 15 residues. The V gene's germline CDR1 is WNHNN and CDR2 SYGVQD (reference sequence). Germline trimming cut 6 bases from V and 7 bases from J; bases unmatched to any gene: 7. DNA of the CDR3: TGCGCCAGCAGCCCGGGACAGGGGGCGCATAATGAGCAGTTCTTC. Translation gives CASSPGQGAHNEQFF.

This clone was seen only once. This chain connects TRBV3-1 (or the pseudogene TRBV3-2) to TRBJ2-5; perhaps TRBD2 as D (6 bases). CDR3 length: 16 residues. The V end was cut by 1 base, the J end by 2 bases, with 14 bases between. In germline, CDR1 is LGHDT, CDR2 YNNKEL (reference sequence). CDR3 loop: CASSQVVGREQETQYF. The CDR3, as DNA: TGTGCCAGCAGCCAAGTGGTGGGACGGGAGCAAGAGACCCAGTACTTC.

The chain is built from TRBV6-5 and TRBJ2-2, with D unresolved. Trimming stripped 5 bases from V and 6 bases from J, with 16 bases between. This CDR3 region has 15 residues. The germline V gene encodes CDR1 MNHEY and CDR2 SVGAGI. The CDR3 sequence is CASSLRAIKAGELFF. The CDR3 DNA reads as TGTGCCAGCAGTCTACGGGCCATCAAGGCCGGGGAGCTGTTTTTT.

This chain connects TRBV5-1 to TRBJ2-1, with 7 bases that match TRBD1. The V gene's germline CDR1 is SGHRS and CDR2 YFSETQ. Trimming cost V 4 bases and J 4 bases; bases outside gene matches: 11. The CDR3 is 16 amino acids. CDR3 bases: TGCGCCAGCAGCCCTAATGGGGACAGTTCATACAATGAGCAGTTCTTC. Its protein is CASSPNGDSSYNEQFF.

The V and J genes are TRBV6-5 and TRBJ2-7; 7 positions agree with TRBD1. The CDR3 consists of 15 residues. Unmatched junction bases numbered 9, after V lost 7 bases and J lost 0 bases. Germline CDR1 is MNHEY and CDR2 is SVGAGI. In nucleotides, the CDR3 is TGTGCCAGCACCTCCCCGGGACAGAGCTCCTACGAGCAGTACTTC. This encodes CASTSPGQSSYEQYF.

The CDR3 region is CASSLQGVNTEAFF. In nucleotides, the CDR3 is TGTGCCAGCTCGCTGCAGGGGGTGAACACTGAAGCTTTCTTT. V usage is TRBV2 and J usage is TRBJ1-1; 7 bases fit TRBD1. Germline V CDR1 and CDR2: SNHLY, FYNNEI. The CDR3 has 14 residues. V was clipped by 8 bases and J by 0 bases; unmatched bases: 6.

This chain joins TRBV10-3 and TRBJ2-7, with 8 positions matching TRBD1. CDR3 size: 14 residues. The junction had 11 bases not matched to a gene; V was cut back by 10 bases and J by 3 bases. The germline CDR1 and CDR2 sequences are ENHRY and SYGVKD. The CDR3 here is CATGRPGGGYEQYF. For the CDR3, the DNA is TGTGCCACCGGGCGGCCAGGGGGCGGCTACGAGCAGTACTTC.

This chain joins TRBV2 and TRBJ2-3; unclear D gene. This CDR3 is 13 amino acids long. V was cut by 3 bases and J by 6 bases, with 10 bases left in between. Germline V lookup: CDR1 SNHLY, CDR2 FYNNEI. Written as DNA, the CDR3 is TGTGCCAGCAGTGACGGAGTCGGGGATACGCAGTATTTT. It yields the protein CASSDGVGDTQYF.

V gene TRBV27 combines with J gene TRBJ2-4; D gene unclear. CDR1 is MNHEY and CDR2 is SMNVEV in the germline V gene (reference sequence). There are 13 residues in the CDR3. With 3 bases removed from V and 0 bases from J, the gap between germline ends came to 3 bases. The CDR3 coding sequence is TGTGCCAGCAGTTTTTCAGCCAAAAACATTCAGTACTTC. This translates into CASSFSAKNIQYF.

The chain carries TRBV11-2 and TRBJ2-3; D might be TRBD2 (5 bases). Germline CDR1 reads SGHAT; CDR2 reads FQNNGV. Trimming pared 0 bases from V and 5 bases from J, leaving 12 bases between. The CDR3 has 15 amino acids. In DNA, the CDR3 is TGTGCCAGCAGCTTAGATCGGGGAATTAAAGATACGCAGTATTTT. Protein sequence: CASSLDRGIKDTQYF.

CDR3 region: CATNPLGGETQYF. The DNA for the CDR3 is TGTGCCACCAACCCCCTGGGAGGGGAGACCCAGTACTTC. V usage is TRBV2 and J usage is TRBJ2-5; 7 bases are a match to TRBD2. The J segment lost 5 bases and the V segment lost 10 bases, leaving 10 bases of the junction unmatched. The CDR3 is 13 residues long. From germline, CDR1 is SNHLY and CDR2 FYNNEI.

Written as DNA, the CDR3 is TGTGCCGGATCGACAGGGTCGAGGACTGAAGCTTTCTTT. This sequence encodes CAGSTGSRTEAFF. This chain uses TRBV30 with TRBJ1-1, with 7 bases fitting TRBD1. Trimming cost V 8 bases and J 5 bases; bases outside gene matches: 11. This CDR3 is built from 13 residues. Germline loops: CDR1 GTSNPN, CDR2 SVGIG (reference sequence).

The gene calls are TRBV25-1 and TRBJ2-3; 7 bases match TRBD1. This CDR3 has 17 residues. The V gene's germline CDR1 is MGHDK and CDR2 SYGVNS. V was pared by 8 bases and J by 4 bases, with 18 bases of the junction left unmatched. This CDR3 reads CASYGPQGEIGPDTQYF. The DNA for the CDR3 is TGTGCCAGCTACGGCCCTCAGGGGGAAATCGGTCCAGATACGCAGTATTTT.

The chain has TRBV3-1 (or the pseudogene TRBV3-2) and TRBJ1-1; unclear D gene. The length of the CDR3 is 13 residues. V was cut by 2 bases and J by 1 base, with 5 bases left in between. CDR1 and CDR2 (germline): LGHDT, YNNKEL (reference sequence). CDR3 bases: TGTGCCAGCAGCCAAAGCCGGAACACTGAAGCTTTCTTT. Translating it yields CASSQSRNTEAFF.

V is TRBV5-1 and J is TRBJ2-1; D is ambiguous. There are 13 residues in the CDR3. Per the germline V gene, CDR1 is SGHRS and CDR2 is YFSETQ. Trimming removed 0 bases from V and 6 bases from J, with 7 bases in between. In DNA, the CDR3 is TGCGCCAGCAGCTTGGGGCTTTTCAATGAGCAGTTCTTC. This codes for CASSLGLFNEQFF.

The J gene is TRBJ1-1, the V gene TRBV29-1; 11 positions agree with TRBD1. Germline loops: CDR1 SQVTM, CDR2 ANQGSEA. J lost 7 bases, V lost 7 bases, and 5 bases had no gene match. The CDR3 consists of 12 residues. For the CDR3, the DNA is TGCAGCGCCCTGGACAGGGGGCGTGAAGCTTTCTTT. Translated: CSALDRGREAFF.

This clone has just one count. The J gene is TRBJ2-1, the V gene TRBV3-1 (or the pseudogene TRBV3-2), with 7 positions matching TRBD2. Trimming at V came to 1 base and at J to 6 bases, leaving 9 bases not matched to a gene. The CDR3 runs 16 residues. CDR1 and CDR2 (germline): LGHDT, YNNKEL (reference sequence). CDR3: CASSQGTSGVGNEQFF. CDR3 nucleotide sequence: TGTGCCAGCAGCCAAGGAACAAGCGGGGTGGGCAATGAGCAGTTCTTC.

This clone was seen more than once but under ten times. The rearrangement uses TRBV6-5 and TRBJ1-3; the D is unclear. Trimming pared 6 bases from V and 0 bases from J, leaving 12 bases between. This CDR3 spans 15 amino acids. CDR1 is MNHEY, CDR2 SVGAGI, per germline. CDR3 sequence (DNA): TGTGCCAGCAGGCCCGGCCCGGACTCTGGAAACACCATATATTTT. Its translation is CASRPGPDSGNTIYF.